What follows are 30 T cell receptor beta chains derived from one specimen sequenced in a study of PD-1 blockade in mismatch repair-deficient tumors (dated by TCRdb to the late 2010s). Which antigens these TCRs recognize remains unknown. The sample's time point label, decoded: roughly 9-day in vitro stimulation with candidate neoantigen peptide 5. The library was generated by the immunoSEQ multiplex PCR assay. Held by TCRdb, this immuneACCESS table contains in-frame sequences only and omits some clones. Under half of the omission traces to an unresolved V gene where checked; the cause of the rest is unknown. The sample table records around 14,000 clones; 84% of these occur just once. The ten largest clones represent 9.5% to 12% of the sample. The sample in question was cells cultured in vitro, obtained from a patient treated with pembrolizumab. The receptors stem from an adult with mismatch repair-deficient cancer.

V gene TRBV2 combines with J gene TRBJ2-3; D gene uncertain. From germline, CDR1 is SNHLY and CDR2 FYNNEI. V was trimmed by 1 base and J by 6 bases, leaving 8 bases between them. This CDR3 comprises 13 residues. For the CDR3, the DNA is TGTGCCAGCAGTGAAGAGGTCTCTGATACGCAGTATTTT. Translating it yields CASSEEVSDTQYF.

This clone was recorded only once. In DNA form, the CDR3 reads TGTGCCAGCAGCTTGCCTTTCGGGGTGGGGCAGGGGAGGGATACGCAGTATTTT. It is translated as CASSLPFGVGQGRDTQYF. The chain links TRBV7-2 to TRBJ2-3, with D perhaps assigned TRBD1 or TRBD2 (6 bases each). V was clipped by 3 bases and J by 6 bases, with 25 bases between them. This CDR3 spans 18 amino acids. Germline V lookup: CDR1 SGHTA, CDR2 FQGNSA.

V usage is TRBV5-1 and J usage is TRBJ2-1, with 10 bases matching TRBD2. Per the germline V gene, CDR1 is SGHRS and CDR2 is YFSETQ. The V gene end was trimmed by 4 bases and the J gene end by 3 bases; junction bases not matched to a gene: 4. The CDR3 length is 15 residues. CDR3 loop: CASSMGLASYNEQFF. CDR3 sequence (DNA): TGCGCCAGCAGCATGGGACTAGCGAGCTACAATGAGCAGTTCTTC.

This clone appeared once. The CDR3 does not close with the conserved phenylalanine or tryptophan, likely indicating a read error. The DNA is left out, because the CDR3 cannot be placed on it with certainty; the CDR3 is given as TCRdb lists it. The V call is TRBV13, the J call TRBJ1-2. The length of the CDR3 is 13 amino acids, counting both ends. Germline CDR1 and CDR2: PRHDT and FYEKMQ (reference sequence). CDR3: CASSPRGTGRGQV.

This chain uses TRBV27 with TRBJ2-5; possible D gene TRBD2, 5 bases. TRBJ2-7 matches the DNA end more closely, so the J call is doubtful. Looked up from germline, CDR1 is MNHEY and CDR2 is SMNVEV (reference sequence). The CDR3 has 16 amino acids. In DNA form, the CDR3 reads TGTGCCAGCAGTTTAGGAGGTGTTAGCAGAAGCGACGAGCAGTACTTC. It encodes CASSLGGVSRSDEQYF.

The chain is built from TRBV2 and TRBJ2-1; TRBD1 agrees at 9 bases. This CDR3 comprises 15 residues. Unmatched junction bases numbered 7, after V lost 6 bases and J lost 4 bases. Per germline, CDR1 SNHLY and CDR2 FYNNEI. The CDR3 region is CASSLQGAAYNEQFF. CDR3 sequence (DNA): TGTGCCAGCAGCCTACAGGGGGCTGCGTACAATGAGCAGTTCTTC.

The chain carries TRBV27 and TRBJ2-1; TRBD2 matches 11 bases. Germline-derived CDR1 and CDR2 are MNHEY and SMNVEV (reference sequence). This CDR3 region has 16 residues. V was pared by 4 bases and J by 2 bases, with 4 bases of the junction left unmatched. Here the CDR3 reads CASSWGLAEPYNEQFF. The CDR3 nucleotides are TGTGCCAGCAGTTGGGGACTAGCGGAACCCTACAATGAGCAGTTCTTC.

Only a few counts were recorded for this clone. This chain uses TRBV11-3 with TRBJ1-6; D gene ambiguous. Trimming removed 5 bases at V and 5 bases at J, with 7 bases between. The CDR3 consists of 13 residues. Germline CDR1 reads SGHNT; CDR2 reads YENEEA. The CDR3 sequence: CASSQDNNSPLHF. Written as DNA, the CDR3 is TGTGCCAGCAGCCAGGATAATAATTCACCCCTCCACTTT.

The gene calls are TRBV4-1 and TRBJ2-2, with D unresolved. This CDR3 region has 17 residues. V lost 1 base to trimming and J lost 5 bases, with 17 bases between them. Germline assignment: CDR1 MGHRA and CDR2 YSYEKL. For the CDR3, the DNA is TGCGCCAGCAGCCAAGCCCGCCGGCCCTTGGGAACCGGGGAGCTGTTTTTT. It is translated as CASSQARRPLGTGELFF.

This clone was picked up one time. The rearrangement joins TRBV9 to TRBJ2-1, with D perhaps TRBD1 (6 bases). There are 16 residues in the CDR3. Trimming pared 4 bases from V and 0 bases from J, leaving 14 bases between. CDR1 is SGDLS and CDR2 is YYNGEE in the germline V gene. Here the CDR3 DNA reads TGTGCCAGCAGCCCCCAGGGGTCTGTCTCCTACAATGAGCAGTTCTTC. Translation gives CASSPQGSVSYNEQFF. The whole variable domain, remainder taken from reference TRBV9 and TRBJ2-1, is DSGVTQTPKHLITATGQRVTLRCSPRSGDLSVYWYQQSLDQGLQFLIQYYNGEERAKGNILERFSAQQFPDLHSELNLSSLELGDSALYFCASSPQGSVSYNEQFFGPGTRLTVL.

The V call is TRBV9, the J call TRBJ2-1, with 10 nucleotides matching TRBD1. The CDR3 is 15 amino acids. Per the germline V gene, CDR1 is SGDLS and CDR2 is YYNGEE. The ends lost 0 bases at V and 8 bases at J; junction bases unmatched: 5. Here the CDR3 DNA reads TGTGCCAGCAGCGTAGTGGGACAGGGGATGGATGAGCAGTTCTTC. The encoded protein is CASSVVGQGMDEQFF.

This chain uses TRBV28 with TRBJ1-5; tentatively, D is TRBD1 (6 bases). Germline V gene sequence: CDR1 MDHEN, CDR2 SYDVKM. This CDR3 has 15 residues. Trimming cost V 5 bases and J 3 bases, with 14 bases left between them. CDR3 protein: CASSPIWGANQPQHF. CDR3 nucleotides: TGTGCCAGCAGTCCGATTTGGGGGGCCAATCAGCCCCAGCATTTT.

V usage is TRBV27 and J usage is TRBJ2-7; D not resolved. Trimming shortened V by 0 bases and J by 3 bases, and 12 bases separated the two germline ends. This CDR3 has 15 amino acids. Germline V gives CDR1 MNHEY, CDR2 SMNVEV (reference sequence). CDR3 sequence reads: CASSLSEPSFYEQYF. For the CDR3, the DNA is TGTGCCAGCAGTTTATCAGAGCCAAGCTTCTACGAGCAGTACTTC.

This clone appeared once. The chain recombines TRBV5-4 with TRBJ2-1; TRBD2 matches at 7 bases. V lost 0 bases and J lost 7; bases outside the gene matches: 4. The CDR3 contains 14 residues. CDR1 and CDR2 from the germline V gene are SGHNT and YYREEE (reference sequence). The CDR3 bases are TGTGCCAGCAGCTTGGTGACTAGCTGGAATGAGCAGTTCTTC. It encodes CASSLVTSWNEQFF.

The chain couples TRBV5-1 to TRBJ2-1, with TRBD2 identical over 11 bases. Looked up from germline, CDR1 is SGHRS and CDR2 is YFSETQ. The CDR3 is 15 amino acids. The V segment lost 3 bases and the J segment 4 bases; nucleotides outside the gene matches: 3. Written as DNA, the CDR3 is TGCGCCAGCAGCTCGGGACTAGCGGAGTACAATGAGCAGTTCTTC. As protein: CASSSGLAEYNEQFF.

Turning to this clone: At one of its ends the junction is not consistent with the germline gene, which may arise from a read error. CDR3 region: CASSLSGIAPHF. CDR3 nucleotides: TGTGCCAGCAGTTTATCGGGAATAGCCCCCCACTTC. This chain joins TRBV27 and TRBJ2-7; D ambiguous. Per the germline V gene, CDR1 is MNHEY and CDR2 is SMNVEV (reference sequence). This CDR3 contains 12 residues.

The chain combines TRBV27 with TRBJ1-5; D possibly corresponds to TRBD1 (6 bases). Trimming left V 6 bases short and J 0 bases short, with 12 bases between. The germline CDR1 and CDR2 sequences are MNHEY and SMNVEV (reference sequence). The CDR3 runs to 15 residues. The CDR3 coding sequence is TGTGCCAGCAGGCGGACAGATTCTAGCAATCAGCCCCAGCATTTT. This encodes CASRRTDSSNQPQHF.

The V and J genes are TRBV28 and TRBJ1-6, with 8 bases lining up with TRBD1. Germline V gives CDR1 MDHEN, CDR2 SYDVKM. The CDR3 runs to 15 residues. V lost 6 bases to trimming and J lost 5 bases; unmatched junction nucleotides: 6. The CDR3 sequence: CASSSGQGNNSPLHF. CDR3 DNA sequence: TGTGCCAGCAGCTCCGGACAGGGTAATAATTCACCCCTCCACTTT.

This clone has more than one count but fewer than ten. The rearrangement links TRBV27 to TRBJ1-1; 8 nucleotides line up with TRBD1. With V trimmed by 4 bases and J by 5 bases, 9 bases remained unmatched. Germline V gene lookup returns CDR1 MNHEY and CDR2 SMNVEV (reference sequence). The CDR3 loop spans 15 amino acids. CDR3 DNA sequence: TGTGCCAGCAGTTCGATCGGACAGGGAGGGACTGAAGCTTTCTTT. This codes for CASSSIGQGGTEAFF.

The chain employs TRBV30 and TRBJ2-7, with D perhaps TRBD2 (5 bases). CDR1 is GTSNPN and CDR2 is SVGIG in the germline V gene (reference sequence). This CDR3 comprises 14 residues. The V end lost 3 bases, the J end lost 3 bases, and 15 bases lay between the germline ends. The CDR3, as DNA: TGTGCCTGGAGGGAATGGGCCAGCGGCTACGAGCAGTACTTC. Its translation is CAWREWASGYEQYF. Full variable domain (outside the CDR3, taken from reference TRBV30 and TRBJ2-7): SQTIHQWPATLVQPVGSPLSLECTVEGTSNPNLYWYRQAAGRGLQLLFYSVGIGQISSEVPQNLSASRPQDRQFILSSKKLLLSDSGFYLCAWREWASGYEQYFGPGTRLTVT.

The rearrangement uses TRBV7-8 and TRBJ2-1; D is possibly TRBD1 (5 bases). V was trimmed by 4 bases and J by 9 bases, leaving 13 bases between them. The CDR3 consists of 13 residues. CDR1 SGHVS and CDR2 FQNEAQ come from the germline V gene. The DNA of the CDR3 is TGTGCCAGCAGCTCGACTGGAAGGGGTGAGCAGTTCTTC. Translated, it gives CASSSTGRGEQFF. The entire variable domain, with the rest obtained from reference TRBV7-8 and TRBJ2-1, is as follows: GAGVSQSPRYKVAKRGQDVALRCDPISGHVSLFWYQQALGQGPEFLTYFQNEAQLDKSGLPSDRFFAERPEGSVSTLKIQRTQQEDSAVYLCASSSTGRGEQFFGPGTRLTVL.

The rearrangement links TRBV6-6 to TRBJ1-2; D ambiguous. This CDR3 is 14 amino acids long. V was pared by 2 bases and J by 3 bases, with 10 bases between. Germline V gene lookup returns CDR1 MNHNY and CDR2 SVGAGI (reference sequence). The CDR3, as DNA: TGTGCCAGCAGTTACGGGCACTCTCACTATGGCTACACCTTC. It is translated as CASSYGHSHYGYTF.

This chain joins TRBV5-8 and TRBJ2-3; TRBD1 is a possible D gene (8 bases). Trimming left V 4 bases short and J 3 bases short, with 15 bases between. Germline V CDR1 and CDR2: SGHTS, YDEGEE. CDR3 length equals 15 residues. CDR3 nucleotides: TGTGCCAGCAGCGCCAGGGGGCGGGGGACAGATACGCAGTATTTT. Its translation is CASSARGRGTDTQYF.

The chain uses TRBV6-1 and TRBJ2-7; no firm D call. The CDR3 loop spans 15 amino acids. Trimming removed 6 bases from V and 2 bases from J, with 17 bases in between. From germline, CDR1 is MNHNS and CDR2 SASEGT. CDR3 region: CASRSLSGLAYEQYF. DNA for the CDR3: TGTGCCAGCAGGTCCTTATCAGGTCTAGCCTACGAGCAGTACTTC.

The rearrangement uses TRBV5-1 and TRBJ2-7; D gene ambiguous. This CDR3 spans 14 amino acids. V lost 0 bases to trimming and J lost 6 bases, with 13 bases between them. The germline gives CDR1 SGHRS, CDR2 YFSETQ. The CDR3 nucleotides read TGCGCCAGCAGCTTGGAACACCCTTTGGGCGAGCAGTACTTC. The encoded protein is CASSLEHPLGEQYF. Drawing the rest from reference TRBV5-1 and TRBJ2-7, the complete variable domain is KAGVTQTPRYLIKTRGQQVTLSCSPISGHRSVSWYQQTPGQGLQFLFEYFSETQRNKGNFPGRFSGRQFSNSRSEMNVSTLELGDSALYLCASSLEHPLGEQYFGPGTRLTVT.

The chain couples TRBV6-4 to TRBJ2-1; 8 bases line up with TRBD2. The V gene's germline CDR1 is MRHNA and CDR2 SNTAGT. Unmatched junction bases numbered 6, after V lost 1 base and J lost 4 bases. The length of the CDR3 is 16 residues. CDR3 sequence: CASSDFGASGYNEQFF. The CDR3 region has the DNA TGTGCCAGCAGTGACTTCGGGGCTAGCGGGTACAATGAGCAGTTCTTC.

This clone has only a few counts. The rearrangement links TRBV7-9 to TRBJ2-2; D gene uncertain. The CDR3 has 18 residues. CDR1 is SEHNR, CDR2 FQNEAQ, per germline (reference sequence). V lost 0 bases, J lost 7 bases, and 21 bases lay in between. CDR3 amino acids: CASSLAFGTPSGGGELFF. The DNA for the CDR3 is TGTGCCAGCAGCTTAGCGTTCGGAACTCCCTCCGGTGGCGGGGAGCTGTTTTTT.

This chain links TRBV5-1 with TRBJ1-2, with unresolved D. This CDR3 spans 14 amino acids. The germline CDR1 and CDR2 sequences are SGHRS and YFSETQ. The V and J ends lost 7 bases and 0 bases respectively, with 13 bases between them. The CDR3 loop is CASGIQEPNYGYTF. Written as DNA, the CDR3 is TGCGCCAGCGGAATCCAGGAACCTAACTATGGCTACACCTTC.

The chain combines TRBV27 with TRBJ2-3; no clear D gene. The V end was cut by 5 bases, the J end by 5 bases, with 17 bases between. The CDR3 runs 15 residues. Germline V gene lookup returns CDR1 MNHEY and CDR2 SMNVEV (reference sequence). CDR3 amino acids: CASSAYRALGDTQYF. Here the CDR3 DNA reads TGTGCCAGCAGTGCCTACAGAGCTCTGGGAGATACGCAGTATTTT.

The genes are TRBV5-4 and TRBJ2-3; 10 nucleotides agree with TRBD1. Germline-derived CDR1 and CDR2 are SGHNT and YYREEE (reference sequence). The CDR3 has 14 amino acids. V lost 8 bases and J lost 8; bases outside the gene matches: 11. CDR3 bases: TGTGCCAGTTCGGGACAGGGGAGTGTAGGTACGCAGTATTTT. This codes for CASSGQGSVGTQYF.